This T cell receptor (beta chain) was documented in a study of glioma-infiltrating T cells after dendritic cell vaccination. This clone occurred a few times. Here immunoSEQ multiplex PCR was the method, and the copy in TCRdb shows in-frame clones only, minus some. The data show approximately 110,000 clones, almost 90% seen once. The CDR3 has 14 amino acids. The V and J ends lost 3 bases and 0 bases respectively, with 6 bases between them. Germline values: CDR1 MNHNY, CDR2 SVGAGI (reference sequence). Time point given: after dendritic cell vaccination, including at tumor progression/relapse. Sequencing used blood, obtained after dendritic cell vaccination. The clonotype was recovered from a human donor with glioblastoma. The chain joins TRBV6-6 to TRBJ2-1; D gene uncertain. CDR3 sequence reads: CASSYTGSYNEQFF. The DNA for the CDR3 is TGTGCCAGCAGTTATACGGGCTCCTACAATGAGCAGTTCTTC.